These 8 T cell receptor beta chains share one sample of origin, sequenced in a study of T cells in Graves' hyperthyroidism and ophthalmopathy. Amplification of TCR beta CDR3 regions used RNA as the template. Initially, a first-round RT-PCR of the TCR CDR3 employed the HTBI primer set. MiXCR was run by TCRdb on the multiplex PCR reads, yielding one entry per CDR3 protein. Seen here are 600,000 or so distinct CDR3 sequences, around 42% observed once, and the top ten hold roughly 8.2%. The sequencing input was peripheral blood or thyroid tissue (not recorded which). The receptors originated from a woman in her late teens or twenties with Graves' hyperthyroidism.

The chain combines TRBV2 with TRBJ1-4; 8 nucleotides line up with TRBD1. V lost 6 bases, J lost 4 bases, and 7 bases stayed unmatched. The CDR3 extends over 15 amino acids. Germline V lookup: CDR1 SNHLY, CDR2 FYNNEI. The CDR3 DNA reads TGTGCCAGCAGCCCCCGGACAGGGATTAATGAAAAACTGTTTTTT. The encoded protein is CASSPRTGINEKLFF. The full variable domain, rest sourced from reference TRBV2 and TRBJ1-4, is EPEVTQTPSHQVTQMGQEVILRCVPISNHLYFYWYRQILGQKVEFLVSFYNNEISEKSEIFDDQFSVERPDGSNFTLKIRSTKLEDSAMYFCASSPRTGINEKLFFGSGTQLSVL.

Concerning this clonotype itself: This may be a read error: a much more frequent sequence differs by one nucleotide. This rearrangement joins TRBV2 to TRBJ1-5; 7 bases agree with TRBD1. This CDR3 spans 14 amino acids. The J segment lost 5 bases and the V segment lost 3 bases, leaving 4 bases of the junction unmatched. Per the germline V gene, CDR1 is SNHLY and CDR2 is FYNNEI. Written as DNA, the CDR3 is TGTGCCAGCAGTGAGGCCAGGGGGGATCAGCCCCAGCATTTT. This codes for CASSEARGDQPQHF.

Many counts were recorded for this clonotype. CDR3: CASRYDGGSGNTIYF. CDR3 DNA sequence: TGTGCCAGCAGATACGACGGAGGCTCTGGAAACACCATATATTTT. The chain has TRBV7-6 and TRBJ1-3; no reliable D call. The germline V gene encodes CDR1 SGHVS and CDR2 FNYEAQ. The CDR3 totals 15 residues. The V and J ends lost 6 bases and 0 bases respectively, with 12 bases between them.

The rearrangement links TRBV12-3 or TRBV12-4 to TRBJ2-5, with D unclear. The CDR3 sequence is 12 residues long. Trimming removed 4 bases from V and 4 bases from J, with 7 bases in between. The CDR3 sequence: CASSYPSETQYF. The DNA of the CDR3 is TGTGCCAGCAGTTACCCATCAGAGACCCAGTACTTC.

On this clonotype: Since the CDR3 does not end with the conserved phenylalanine or tryptophan, this likely comes from a read error. V and J are TRBV12-3 or TRBV12-4 and TRBJ2-7, with 7 bases that match TRBD1. The CDR3 consists of 13 residues. Trimming took 6 bases from V and 5 from J; bases not matched to a gene: 7. The CDR3 region has the DNA TGTGCCAGCAGAGCTCGGCAGGGGGACGAGCAGTACCTC. It yields the protein CASRARQGDEQYL.

The chain carries TRBV10-3 and TRBJ2-5; D gene unclear. Germline-derived CDR1 and CDR2 are ENHRY and SYGVKD. This CDR3 is 12 amino acids long. V lost 6 bases, J lost 1 base, and 6 bases lay in between. The CDR3 spells CAIREGQETQYF. In DNA, the CDR3 is TGTGCCATCAGGGAAGGCCAAGAGACCCAGTACTTC.

This clonotype was counted at least ten times. The CDR3 sequence is CASSARMETQYF. DNA of the CDR3: TGTGCCAGCAGTGCTAGAATGGAGACCCAGTACTTC. The rearrangement links TRBV2 to TRBJ2-5; D not certain. The CDR3 spans 12 residues. Trimming left V 4 bases short and J 5 bases short, with 8 bases between. Looked up from germline, CDR1 is SNHLY and CDR2 is FYNNEI.

With regard to this clonotype: A single base separates this from a much larger clone, so it may be a read error. This rearrangement joins TRBV27 to TRBJ2-7, with D possibly being TRBD1 or TRBD2 (5 bases each). There are 16 residues in the CDR3. The V end was cut by 0 bases, the J end by 2 bases, with 14 bases between. The germline CDR1 and CDR2 sequences are MNHEY and SMNVEV (reference sequence). The CDR3 nucleotides are TGTGCCAGCAGTTTATCGTCGGGGACGGAACCCTACGAGCAGTACTTC. Translated, it gives CASSLSSGTEPYEQYF.